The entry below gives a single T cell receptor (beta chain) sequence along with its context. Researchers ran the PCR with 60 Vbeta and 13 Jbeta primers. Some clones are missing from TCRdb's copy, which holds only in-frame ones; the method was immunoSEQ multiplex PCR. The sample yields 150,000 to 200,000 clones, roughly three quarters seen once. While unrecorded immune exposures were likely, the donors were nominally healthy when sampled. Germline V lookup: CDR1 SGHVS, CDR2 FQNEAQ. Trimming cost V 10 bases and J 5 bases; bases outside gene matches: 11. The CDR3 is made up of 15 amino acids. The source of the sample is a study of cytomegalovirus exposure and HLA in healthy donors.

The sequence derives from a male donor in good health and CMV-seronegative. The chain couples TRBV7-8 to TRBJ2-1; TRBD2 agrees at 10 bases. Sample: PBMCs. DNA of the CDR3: TGTGCCACCTACTACGGGCTAGCGGGAGACAATGAGCAGTTCTTC. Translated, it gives CATYYGLAGDNEQFF.